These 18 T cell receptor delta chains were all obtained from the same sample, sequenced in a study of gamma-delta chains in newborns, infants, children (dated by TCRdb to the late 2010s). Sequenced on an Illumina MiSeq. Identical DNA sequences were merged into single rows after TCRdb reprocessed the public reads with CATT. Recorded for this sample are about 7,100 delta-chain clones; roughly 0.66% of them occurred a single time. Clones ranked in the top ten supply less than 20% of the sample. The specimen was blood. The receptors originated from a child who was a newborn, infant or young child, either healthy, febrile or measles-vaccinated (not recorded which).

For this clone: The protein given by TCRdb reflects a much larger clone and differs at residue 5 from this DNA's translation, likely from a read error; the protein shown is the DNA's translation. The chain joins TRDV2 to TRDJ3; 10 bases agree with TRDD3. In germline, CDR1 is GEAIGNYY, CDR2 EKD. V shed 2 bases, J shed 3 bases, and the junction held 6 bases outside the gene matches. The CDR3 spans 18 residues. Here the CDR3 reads CACDMVLGDLWDTRQMFF. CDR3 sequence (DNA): TGTGCCTGTGACATGGTACTGGGGGATCTCTGGGACACCCGACAGATGTTTTTC.

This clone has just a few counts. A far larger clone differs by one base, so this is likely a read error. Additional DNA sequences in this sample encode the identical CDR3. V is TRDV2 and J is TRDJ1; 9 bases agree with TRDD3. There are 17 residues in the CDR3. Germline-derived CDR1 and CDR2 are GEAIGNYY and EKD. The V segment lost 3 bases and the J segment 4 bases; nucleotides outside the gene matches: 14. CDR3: CACDGLGDTSLVDKLIF. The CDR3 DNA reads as TGTGCCTGTGACGGACTGGGGGACACAAGTTTGGTCGATAAACTCATCTTT.

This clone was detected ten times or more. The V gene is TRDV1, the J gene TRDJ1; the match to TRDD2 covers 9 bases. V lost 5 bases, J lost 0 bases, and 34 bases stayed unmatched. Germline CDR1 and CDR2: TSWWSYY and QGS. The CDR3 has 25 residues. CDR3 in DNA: TGTGCTCTTGGGCAAAAAAGGATTCCCGTTCCCGGCCTTCCTACGTCCCTGGGGGACACCGATAAACTCATCTTT. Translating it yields CALGQKRIPVPGLPTSLGDTDKLIF.

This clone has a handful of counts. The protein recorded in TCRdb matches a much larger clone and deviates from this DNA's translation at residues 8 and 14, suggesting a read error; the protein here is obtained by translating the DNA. The CDR3 here is CACDILGGSSWDTQQMFF. Written as DNA, the CDR3 is TGTGCCTGTGACATACTGGGGGGTAGCTCCTGGGACACCCAACAGATGTTTTTC. J is TRDJ3 and V is TRDV2, with TRDD3 identical over 8 bases. The CDR3 has 18 residues. From germline, CDR1 is GEAIGNYY and CDR2 EKD.

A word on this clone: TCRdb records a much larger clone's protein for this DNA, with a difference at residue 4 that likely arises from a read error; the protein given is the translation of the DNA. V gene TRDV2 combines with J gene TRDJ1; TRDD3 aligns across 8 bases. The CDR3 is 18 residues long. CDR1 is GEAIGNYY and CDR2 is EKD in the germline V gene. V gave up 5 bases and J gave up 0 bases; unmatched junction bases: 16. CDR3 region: CACVTRGYPSPYTDKLIF. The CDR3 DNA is TGTGCCTGTGTCACACGGGGATACCCCAGCCCGTACACCGATAAACTCATCTTT.

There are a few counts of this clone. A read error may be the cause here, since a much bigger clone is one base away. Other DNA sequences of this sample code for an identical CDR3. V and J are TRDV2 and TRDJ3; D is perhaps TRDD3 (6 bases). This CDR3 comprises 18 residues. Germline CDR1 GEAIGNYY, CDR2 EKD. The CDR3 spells CACDTLLGGDWDTRQMFF. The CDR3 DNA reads TGTGCCTGTGATACCTTACTGGGAGGTGACTGGGACACCCGGCAGATGTTTTTC.

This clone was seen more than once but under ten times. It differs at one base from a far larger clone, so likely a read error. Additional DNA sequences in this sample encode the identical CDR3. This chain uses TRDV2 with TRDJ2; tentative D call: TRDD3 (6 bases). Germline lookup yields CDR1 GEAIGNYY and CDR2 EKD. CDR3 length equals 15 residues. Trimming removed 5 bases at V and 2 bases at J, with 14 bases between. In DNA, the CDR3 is TGTGCCTGTGTTCGGGATAACCGCTTGACAGCACAACTCTTCTTT. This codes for CACVRDNRLTAQLFF.

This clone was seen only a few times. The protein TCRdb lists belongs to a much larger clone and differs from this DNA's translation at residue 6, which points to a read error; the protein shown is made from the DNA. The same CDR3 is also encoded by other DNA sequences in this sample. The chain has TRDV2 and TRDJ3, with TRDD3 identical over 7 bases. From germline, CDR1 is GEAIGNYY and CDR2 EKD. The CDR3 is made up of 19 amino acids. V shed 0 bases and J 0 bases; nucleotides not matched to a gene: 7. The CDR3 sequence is CACDTRGMKSSWDTRQMFF. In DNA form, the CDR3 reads TGTGCCTGTGACACCAGGGGGATGAAATCCTCCTGGGACACCCGACAGATGTTTTTC.

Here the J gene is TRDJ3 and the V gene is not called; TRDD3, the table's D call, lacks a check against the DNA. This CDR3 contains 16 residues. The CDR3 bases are TGTGCGGGGCTGGGGGATAGCTCCTGGGACACCCGACAGATGTTTTTC. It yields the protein CAGLGDSSWDTRQMFF.

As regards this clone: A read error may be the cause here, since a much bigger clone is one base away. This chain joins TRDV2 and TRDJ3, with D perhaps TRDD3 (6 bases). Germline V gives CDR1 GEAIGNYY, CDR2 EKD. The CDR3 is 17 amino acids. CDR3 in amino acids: CACDSYTGSWDTRQTFF. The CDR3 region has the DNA TGTGCCTGTGATTCTTATACTGGGAGCTGGGACACCCGACAGACGTTTTTC.

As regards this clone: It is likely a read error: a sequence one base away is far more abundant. DNA of the CDR3: TGTGCCTATGACACCGCTGGGGGATCCTGGGACACCCGACAGATGTTTTTC. This translates into CAYDTAGGSWDTRQMFF. The V gene is TRDV2, the J gene TRDJ3; the match to TRDD3 covers 8 bases. CDR3 length equals 17 residues. Germline V CDR1 and CDR2: GEAIGNYY, EKD.

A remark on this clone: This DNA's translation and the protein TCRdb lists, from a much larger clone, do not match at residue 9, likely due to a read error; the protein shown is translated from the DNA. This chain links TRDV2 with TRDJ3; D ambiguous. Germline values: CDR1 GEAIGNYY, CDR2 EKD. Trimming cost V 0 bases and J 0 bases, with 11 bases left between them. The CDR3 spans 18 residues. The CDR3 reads CACDTLLYHSWDTRQMFF. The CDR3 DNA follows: TGTGCCTGTGACACCCTACTATACCACTCCTGGGACACCCGACAGATGTTTTTC.

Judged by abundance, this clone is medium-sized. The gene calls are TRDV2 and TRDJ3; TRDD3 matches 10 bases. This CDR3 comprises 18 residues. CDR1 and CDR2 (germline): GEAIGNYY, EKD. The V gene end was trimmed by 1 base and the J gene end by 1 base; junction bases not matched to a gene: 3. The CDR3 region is CACDTGWGISWDTRQMFF. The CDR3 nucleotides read TGTGCCTGTGACACGGGCTGGGGGATATCCTGGGACACCCGACAGATGTTTTTC.

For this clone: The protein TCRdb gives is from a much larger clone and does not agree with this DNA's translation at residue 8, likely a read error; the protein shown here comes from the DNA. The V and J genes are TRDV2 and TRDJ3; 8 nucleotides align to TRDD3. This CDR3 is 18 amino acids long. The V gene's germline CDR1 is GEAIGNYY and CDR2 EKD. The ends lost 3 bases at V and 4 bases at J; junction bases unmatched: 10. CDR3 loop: CACDVLGATSWDTRQMFF. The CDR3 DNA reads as TGTGCCTGTGACGTACTGGGGGCTACCTCTTGGGACACCCGACAGATGTTTTTC.

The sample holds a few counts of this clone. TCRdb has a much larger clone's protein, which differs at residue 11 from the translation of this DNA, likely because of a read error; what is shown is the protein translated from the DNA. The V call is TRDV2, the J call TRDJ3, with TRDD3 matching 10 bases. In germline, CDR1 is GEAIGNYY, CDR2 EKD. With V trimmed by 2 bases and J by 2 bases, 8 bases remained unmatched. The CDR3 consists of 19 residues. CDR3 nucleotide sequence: TGTGCCTGTGACATCTTGGGGGATACTAGCCCCTGGGACACCCGACAGATGTTTTTC. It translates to CACDILGDTSPWDTRQMFF.

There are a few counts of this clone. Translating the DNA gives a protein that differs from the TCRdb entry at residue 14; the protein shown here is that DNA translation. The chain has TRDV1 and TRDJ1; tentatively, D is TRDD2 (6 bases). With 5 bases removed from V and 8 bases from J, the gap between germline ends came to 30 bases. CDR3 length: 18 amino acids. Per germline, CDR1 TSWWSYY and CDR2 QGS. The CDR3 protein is CALGSFSYTAGTSGKLIF. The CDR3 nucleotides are TGTGCTCTTGGGTCCTTTTCCTATACCGCGGGGACGTCTGGAAAACTCATCTTT.

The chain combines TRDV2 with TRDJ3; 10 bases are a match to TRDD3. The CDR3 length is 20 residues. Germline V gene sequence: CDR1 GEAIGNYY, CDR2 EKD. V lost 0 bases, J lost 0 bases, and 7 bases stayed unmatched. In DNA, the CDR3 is TGTGCCTGTGACACCGTACTGGGGGATCGGGGCTCCTGGGACACCCGACAGATGTTTTTC. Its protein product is CACDTVLGDRGSWDTRQMFF.

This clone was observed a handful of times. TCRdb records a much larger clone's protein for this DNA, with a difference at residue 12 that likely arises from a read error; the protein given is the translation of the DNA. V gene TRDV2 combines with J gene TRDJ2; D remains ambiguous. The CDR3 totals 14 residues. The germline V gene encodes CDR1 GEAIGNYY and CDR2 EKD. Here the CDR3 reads CACDPVPWTAQPFF. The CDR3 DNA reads TGCGCCTGTGACCCCGTCCCCTGGACAGCACAACCCTTCTTT.